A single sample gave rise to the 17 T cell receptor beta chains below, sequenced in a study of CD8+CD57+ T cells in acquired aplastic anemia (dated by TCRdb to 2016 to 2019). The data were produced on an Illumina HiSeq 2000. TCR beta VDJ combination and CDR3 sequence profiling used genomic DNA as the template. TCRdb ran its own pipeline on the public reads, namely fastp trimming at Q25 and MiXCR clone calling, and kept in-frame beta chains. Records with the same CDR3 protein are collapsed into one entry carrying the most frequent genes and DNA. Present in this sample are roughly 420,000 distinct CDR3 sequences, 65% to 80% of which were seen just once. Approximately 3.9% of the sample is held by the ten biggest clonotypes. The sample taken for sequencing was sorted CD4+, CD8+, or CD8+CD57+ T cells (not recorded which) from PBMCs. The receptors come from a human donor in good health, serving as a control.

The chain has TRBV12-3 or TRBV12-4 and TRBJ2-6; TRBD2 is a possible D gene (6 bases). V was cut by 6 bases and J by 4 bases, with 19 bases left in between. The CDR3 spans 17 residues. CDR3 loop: CASSIGGRLAGANVLTF. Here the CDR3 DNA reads TGTGCCAGCAGCATCGGAGGGAGACTCGCAGGGGCCAACGTCCTGACTTTC.

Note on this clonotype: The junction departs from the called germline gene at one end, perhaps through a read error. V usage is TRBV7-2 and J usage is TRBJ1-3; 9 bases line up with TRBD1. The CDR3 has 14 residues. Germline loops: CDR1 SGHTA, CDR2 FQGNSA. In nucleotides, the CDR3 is TGTGCCAGCAGCCCACAGGGGGCGGGCAATCAGCCCCAGTTT. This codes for CASSPQGAGNQPQF.

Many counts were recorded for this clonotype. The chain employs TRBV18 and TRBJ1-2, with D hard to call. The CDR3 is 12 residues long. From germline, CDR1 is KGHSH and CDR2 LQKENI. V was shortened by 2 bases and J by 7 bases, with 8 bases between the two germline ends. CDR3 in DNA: TGTGCCAGCTCACCAGTAAATTCTGGCTACACCTTC. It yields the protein CASSPVNSGYTF. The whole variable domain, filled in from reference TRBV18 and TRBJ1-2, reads NAGVMQNPRHLVRRRGQEARLRCSPMKGHSHVYWYRQLPEEGLKFMVYLQKENIIDESGMPKERFSAEFPKEGPSILRIQQVVRGDSAAYFCASSPVNSGYTFGSGTRLTVV.

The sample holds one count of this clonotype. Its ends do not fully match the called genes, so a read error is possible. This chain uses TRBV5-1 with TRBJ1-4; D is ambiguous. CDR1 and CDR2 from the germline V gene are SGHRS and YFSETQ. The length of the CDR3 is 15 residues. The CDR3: CASSLVRGTNEKLFF. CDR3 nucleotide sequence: TGTGCCAGCAGCTTGGTACGCGGAACTAATGAAAAACTGTTTTTT.

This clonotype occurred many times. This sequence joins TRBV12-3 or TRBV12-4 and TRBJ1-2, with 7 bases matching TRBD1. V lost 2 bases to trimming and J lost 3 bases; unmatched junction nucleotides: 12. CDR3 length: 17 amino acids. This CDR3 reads CASSLMITGESDYGYTF. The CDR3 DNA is TGTGCCAGCAGTTTAATGATCACAGGGGAATCGGACTATGGCTACACCTTC.

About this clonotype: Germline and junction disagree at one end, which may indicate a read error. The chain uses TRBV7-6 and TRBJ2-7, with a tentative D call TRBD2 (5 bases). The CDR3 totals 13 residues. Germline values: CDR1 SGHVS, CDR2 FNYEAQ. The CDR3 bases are TGTGCCAGCAGCTACGACGGAAACACCGGGGAGCACTTC. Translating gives CASSYDGNTGEHF. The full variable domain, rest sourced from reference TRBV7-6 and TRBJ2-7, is GAGVSQSPRYKVTKRGQDVALRCDPISGHVSLYWYRQALGQGPEFLTYFNYEAQQDKSGLPNDRFSAERPEGSISTLTIQRTEQRDSAMYRCASSYDGNTGEHFGPGTRLTVT.

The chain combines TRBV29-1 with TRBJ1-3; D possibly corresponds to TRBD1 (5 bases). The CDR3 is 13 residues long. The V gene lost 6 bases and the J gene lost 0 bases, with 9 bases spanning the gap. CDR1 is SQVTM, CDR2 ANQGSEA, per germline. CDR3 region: CSVGDGSGNTIYF. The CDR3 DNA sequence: TGCAGCGTCGGGGACGGCTCTGGAAACACCATATATTTT.

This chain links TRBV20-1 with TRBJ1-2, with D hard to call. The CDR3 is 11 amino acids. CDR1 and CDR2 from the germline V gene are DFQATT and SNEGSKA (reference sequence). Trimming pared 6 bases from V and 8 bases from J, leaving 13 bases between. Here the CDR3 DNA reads TGCAGTGCCGGTCACGGGGTAGGCTACACCTTC. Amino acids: CSAGHGVGYTF.

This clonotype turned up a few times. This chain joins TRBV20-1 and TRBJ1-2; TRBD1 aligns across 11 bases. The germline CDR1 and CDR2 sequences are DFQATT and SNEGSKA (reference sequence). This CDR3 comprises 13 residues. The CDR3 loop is CSPKWGQGVGYTF. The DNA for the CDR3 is TGCAGCCCCAAATGGGGACAGGGGGTGGGCTACACCTTC.

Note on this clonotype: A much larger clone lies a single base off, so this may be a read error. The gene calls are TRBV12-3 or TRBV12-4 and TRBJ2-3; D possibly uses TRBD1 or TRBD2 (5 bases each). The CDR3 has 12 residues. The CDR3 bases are TGTGCCAGCACCCCGGGAACAGGTACGCAGTATTTT. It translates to CASTPGTGTQYF.

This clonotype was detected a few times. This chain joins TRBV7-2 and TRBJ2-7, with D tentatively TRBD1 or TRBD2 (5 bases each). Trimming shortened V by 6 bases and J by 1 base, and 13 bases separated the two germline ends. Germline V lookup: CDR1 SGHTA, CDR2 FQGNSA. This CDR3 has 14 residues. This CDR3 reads CASRTGPGSYEQYF. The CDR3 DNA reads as TGTGCCAGCAGAACGGGGCCAGGTTCCTACGAGCAGTACTTC.

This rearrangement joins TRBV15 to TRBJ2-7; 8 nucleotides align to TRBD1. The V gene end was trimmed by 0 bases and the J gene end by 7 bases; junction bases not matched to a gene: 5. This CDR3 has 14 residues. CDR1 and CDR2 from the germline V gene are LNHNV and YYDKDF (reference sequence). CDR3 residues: CATSREGTGNEQYF. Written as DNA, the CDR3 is TGTGCCACCAGCAGAGAAGGGACAGGCAATGAGCAGTACTTC. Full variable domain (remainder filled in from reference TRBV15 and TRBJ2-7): DAMVIQNPRYQVTQFGKPVTLSCSQTLNHNVMYWYQQKSSQAPKLLFHYYDKDFNNEADTPDNFQSRRPNTSFCFLDIRSPGLGDTAMYLCATSREGTGNEQYFGPGTRLTVT.

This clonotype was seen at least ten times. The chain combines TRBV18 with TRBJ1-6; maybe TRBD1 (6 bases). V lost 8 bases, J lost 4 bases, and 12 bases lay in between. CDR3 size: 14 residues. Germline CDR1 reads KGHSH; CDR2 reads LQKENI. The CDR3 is CASPNREYNSPLHF. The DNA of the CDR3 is TGTGCCAGCCCCAACAGGGAGTATAATTCACCCCTCCACTTT.

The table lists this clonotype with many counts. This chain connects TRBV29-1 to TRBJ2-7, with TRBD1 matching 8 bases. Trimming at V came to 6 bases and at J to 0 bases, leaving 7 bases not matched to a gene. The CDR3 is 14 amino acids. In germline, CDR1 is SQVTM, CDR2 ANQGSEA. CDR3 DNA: TGCAGCGTCCGAGGACAGGGTAACTCCTACGAGCAGTACTTC. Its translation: CSVRGQGNSYEQYF.

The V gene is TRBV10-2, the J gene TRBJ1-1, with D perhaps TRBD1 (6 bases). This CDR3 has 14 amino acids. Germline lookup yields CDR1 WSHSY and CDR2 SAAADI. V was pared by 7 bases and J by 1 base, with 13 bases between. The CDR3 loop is CASIVTGANTEAFF. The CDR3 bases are TGCGCCAGCATTGTGACAGGTGCGAACACTGAAGCTTTCTTT.

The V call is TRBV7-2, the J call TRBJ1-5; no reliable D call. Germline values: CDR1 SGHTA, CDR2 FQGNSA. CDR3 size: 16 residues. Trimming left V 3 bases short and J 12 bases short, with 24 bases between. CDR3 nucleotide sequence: TGTGCCAGCAGCTTCCTATTCTCCTACAATGAGCAGTTCCAGCATTTT. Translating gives CASSFLFSYNEQFQHF.

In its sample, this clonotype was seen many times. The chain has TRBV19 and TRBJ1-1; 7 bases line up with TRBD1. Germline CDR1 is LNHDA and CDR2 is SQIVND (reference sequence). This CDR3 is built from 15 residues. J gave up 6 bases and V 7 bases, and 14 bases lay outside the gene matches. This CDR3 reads CASKRQGSSLPEAFF. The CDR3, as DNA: TGTGCCAGTAAGCGACAGGGTAGCTCCTTACCTGAAGCTTTCTTT.